One sample yielded the 24 T cell receptor beta chains listed below, sequenced in a study of molecular identifiers for immune sequencing clone quantification. A single record per CDR3 protein comes from TCRdb applying MiXCR to the PCR reads. This repertoire shows roughly 90,000 distinct CDR3 sequences, around a quarter found once; its top ten account for 0.78%. Sample: naive CD8+ T cells from blood, with Jurkat cell RNA spiked in. Subset given: FACS-sorted CD8+CD4-CCR7+CD45RA+ naive T cells. Every receptor here comes from a human donor in good health. Some libraries in this study had Jurkat cell RNA spiked in.

The chain couples TRBV2 to TRBJ2-5, with D perhaps matching TRBD1 (6 bases). The V end was cut by 7 bases, the J end by 5 bases, with 14 bases between. CDR1 SNHLY and CDR2 FYNNEI come from the germline V gene. The CDR3 spans 13 residues. DNA of the CDR3: TGTGCCAGCAAGCACAGGGATTGGGAGACCCAGTACTTC. As protein: CASKHRDWETQYF.

Comment on this clonotype: A clone one base away is much larger, so this may be a read error. This chain connects TRBV12-3 or TRBV12-4 to TRBJ2-5; D is unclear. The CDR3 consists of 13 residues. Here the CDR3 DNA reads TGTGCCAGCAGTTCTTTTAAACAAGAGACCCAGAACTTC. It is translated as CASSSFKQETQNF.

In its sample, this clonotype was seen a few times. The V call is TRBV20-1, the J call TRBJ2-7; 11 positions match TRBD1. Germline loops: CDR1 DFQATT, CDR2 SNEGSKA (reference sequence). The CDR3 contains 16 residues. V lost 2 bases to trimming and J lost 1 base; unmatched junction nucleotides: 7. The CDR3 loop reads CSARPNGDRGSYEQYF. The CDR3 nucleotides read TGCAGTGCTAGACCCAATGGGGACAGGGGGTCCTACGAGCAGTACTTC.

This clonotype came up a few times. The rearrangement links TRBV4-1 to TRBJ1-5, with no clear D. The CDR3 covers 16 residues. Deletions cut 4 bases from V and 2 bases from J, with 15 bases between. CDR1 MGHRA and CDR2 YSYEKL come from the germline V gene. This chain's CDR3 is CASSPAVQDGNQPQHF. The CDR3 DNA reads as TGCGCCAGCAGCCCGGCCGTCCAGGATGGCAATCAGCCCCAGCATTTT.

This clonotype was found a few times. This chain links TRBV5-1 with TRBJ1-1, with D possibly TRBD1 on 5 matching bases. The CDR3 extends over 16 amino acids. CDR1 is SGHRS, CDR2 YFSETQ, per germline. The germline V and J ends were trimmed by 1 base and 10 bases, with 23 bases remaining between them. CDR3 sequence reads: CASSLYDGTAYGGAFF. DNA of the CDR3: TGCGCCAGCAGCTTGTATGATGGGACGGCGTACGGGGGAGCTTTCTTT.

This clonotype was seen more than once but under ten times. The junction departs from the called germline gene at one end, perhaps through a read error. The chain couples TRBV7-9 to TRBJ2-7, with 7 bases fitting TRBD2. Per the germline V gene, CDR1 is SEHNR and CDR2 is FQNEAQ (reference sequence). This CDR3 contains 16 residues. In DNA, the CDR3 is TGTGCCAGCGGCTTAGCTAGCGGAGTAGGAGACTACGAGCAGTACTTC. Its protein product is CASGLASGVGDYEQYF.

This chain connects TRBV10-3 to TRBJ2-2; D gene ambiguous. The V end lost 4 bases, the J end lost 3 bases, and 6 bases lay between the germline ends. The germline V gene encodes CDR1 ENHRY and CDR2 SYGVKD. The CDR3 totals 13 residues. The CDR3 region has the DNA TGTGCCATCAGTGGACCCTACACCGGGGAGCTGTTTTTT. Protein sequence: CAISGPYTGELFF.

This chain uses TRBV7-9 with TRBJ2-7, with 10 bases lining up with TRBD1. The germline gives CDR1 SEHNR, CDR2 FQNEAQ (reference sequence). This CDR3 comprises 15 residues. V lost 5 bases and J lost 3; bases outside the gene matches: 7. The CDR3 DNA follows: TGTGCCAGCAGCCCGTGGGGACAGGGGCTCTACGAGCAGTACTTC. Translation: CASSPWGQGLYEQYF.

This clonotype was detected ten times or more. The J gene is TRBJ2-3, the V gene TRBV4-1, with D unclear. Germline values: CDR1 MGHRA, CDR2 YSYEKL. The CDR3 contains 16 residues. V was trimmed by 5 bases and J by 0 bases, leaving 15 bases between them. The CDR3 protein is CASSGEVPSSTDTQYF. The DNA of the CDR3 is TGCGCCAGCAGCGGAGAAGTGCCTTCTAGCACAGATACGCAGTATTTT.

This clonotype has only one observation. This chain joins TRBV11-2 and TRBJ2-3; TRBD2 matches at 8 bases. The ends lost 1 base at V and 4 bases at J; junction bases unmatched: 10. The CDR3 consists of 17 residues. Germline assignment: CDR1 SGHAT and CDR2 FQNNGV. The CDR3, as DNA: TGTGCCAGCAGCTTAGTGTTCGCTAGCGGGCCGGCAGATACGCAGTATTTT. Translated, it gives CASSLVFASGPADTQYF.

This clonotype was recorded at least ten times. This chain connects TRBV7-8 to TRBJ1-1, with D unclear. Trimming stripped 3 bases from V and 0 bases from J, with 20 bases between. There are 18 residues in the CDR3. Germline V lookup: CDR1 SGHVS, CDR2 FQNEAQ. As DNA, the CDR3 is TGTGCCAGCAGCTTTGCATACTCGGAGACGTCCATGAACACTGAAGCTTTCTTT. It specifies CASSFAYSETSMNTEAFF.

A word on this clonotype: Possible read error: a much larger clone is one base away. The V call is TRBV12-3 or TRBV12-4, the J call TRBJ2-2; D is possibly TRBD2 (5 bases). There are 16 residues in the CDR3. CDR3 coding DNA: TGTGCCAGCAGTCCCCTAACGGGGAGCGGATCCGGGGAGCTGGTTTTT. It specifies CASSPLTGSGSGELVF.

This clonotype was seen more than once but under ten times. The DNA for the CDR3 is TGTGCCAGCAGCTCTCCCCTTCGGGCGGGAGGGCCCACAGATACGCAGTATTTT. Its protein product is CASSSPLRAGGPTDTQYF. This chain connects TRBV9 to TRBJ2-3; 9 nucleotides agree with TRBD2. Germline V gene lookup returns CDR1 SGDLS and CDR2 YYNGEE. The CDR3 length is 18 residues. Trimming at V came to 4 bases and at J to 2 bases, leaving 14 bases not matched to a gene. Drawing the rest from reference TRBV9 and TRBJ2-3, the complete variable domain is DSGVTQTPKHLITATGQRVTLRCSPRSGDLSVYWYQQSLDQGLQFLIQYYNGEERAKGNILERFSAQQFPDLHSELNLSSLELGDSALYFCASSSPLRAGGPTDTQYFGPGTRLTVL.

This clonotype has only a few counts. The chain has TRBV6-6 and TRBJ1-5, with 7 bases matching TRBD1. This CDR3 has 16 residues. The junction had 7 bases not matched to a gene; V was cut back by 1 base and J by 4 bases. Germline V gene sequence: CDR1 MNHNY, CDR2 SVGAGI (reference sequence). CDR3 residues: CASSYLWTGDNQPQHF. The CDR3 nucleotides read TGTGCCAGCAGTTACTTATGGACAGGCGATAATCAGCCCCAGCATTTT.

In its sample, this clonotype was seen many times. This chain connects TRBV5-1 to TRBJ2-7; 14 bases are shared with TRBD2. Germline CDR1 and CDR2: SGHRS and YFSETQ. The V segment lost 4 bases and the J segment 3 bases; nucleotides outside the gene matches: 3. The CDR3 extends over 15 amino acids. The CDR3 loop reads CASSEGLAGVYEQYF. As DNA, the CDR3 is TGCGCCAGCAGCGAGGGACTAGCGGGGGTCTACGAGCAGTACTTC.

The rearrangement joins TRBV12-3 or TRBV12-4 to TRBJ1-2; D not resolved. CDR3 length: 14 amino acids. The V gene lost 5 bases and the J gene lost 6 bases, with 16 bases spanning the gap. CDR3 region: CASSHTILTDGYTF. The CDR3 DNA follows: TGTGCCAGCAGTCACACGATATTAACAGATGGCTACACCTTC.

The V call is TRBV20-1, the J call TRBJ2-3; TRBD2 matches 10 bases. This CDR3 has 17 residues. Germline assignment: CDR1 DFQATT and CDR2 SNEGSKA (reference sequence). V lost 8 bases to trimming and J lost 6 bases; unmatched junction nucleotides: 20. The CDR3 loop reads CSPLRRGYSGGRDTQYF. The CDR3 DNA is TGCAGTCCACTTCGGCGGGGCTATAGCGGGGGGCGGGATACGCAGTATTTT.

This clonotype was seen many times. J is TRBJ2-7 and V is TRBV28; tentative D call: TRBD1 (6 bases). V lost 0 bases, J lost 3 bases, and 9 bases lay in between. Germline assignment: CDR1 MDHEN and CDR2 SYDVKM. The CDR3 has 14 amino acids. DNA of the CDR3: TGTGCCAGCAGTTTATGGGACAGCTTCTACGAGCAGTACTTC. Protein product: CASSLWDSFYEQYF.

As regards this clonotype: This may arise from a read error, as a much more abundant clone is one base away. The chain is built from TRBV7-7 and TRBJ2-5; D is unclear. Germline CDR1 SSHAT, CDR2 FNYEAQ (reference sequence). This CDR3 region has 14 residues. The CDR3 sequence: CTSSPKKYQETQYF. In DNA form, the CDR3 reads TGTACCAGCAGCCCGAAAAAGTACCAAGAGACCCAGTACTTC.

This clonotype was picked up a small number of times. The chain combines TRBV19 with TRBJ1-1; D perhaps matches TRBD1 (5 bases). Germline V lookup: CDR1 LNHDA, CDR2 SQIVND (reference sequence). This CDR3 contains 15 residues. V was pared by 5 bases and J by 4 bases, with 17 bases between. The CDR3 DNA reads TGTGCCAGTAGTGGCGGGACCGGGGTTCCCACTGAAGCTTTCTTT. Its protein is CASSGGTGVPTEAFF.

This clonotype was seen a few times. The V call is TRBV7-9, the J call TRBJ1-6, with unresolved D. The CDR3 runs to 12 residues. V lost 5 bases and J 8 bases, leaving 7 bases between the germline ends. In germline, CDR1 is SEHNR, CDR2 FQNEAQ (reference sequence). The CDR3 coding sequence is TGTGCCAGCAGCCCCTCGGATTCACCCCTCCACTTT. Its translation: CASSPSDSPLHF.

This clonotype was picked up many times. J is TRBJ1-5 and V is TRBV4-3; TRBD1 agrees at 10 bases. The V gene's germline CDR1 is LGHNA and CDR2 YSLEER. This CDR3 region has 16 residues. V was clipped by 0 bases and J by 7 bases; unmatched bases: 6. The CDR3 DNA reads TGCGCCAGCAGCCAAGATCCCTGGACAGGGGGGCAGCCCCAGCATTTT. This gives the protein CASSQDPWTGGQPQHF.

On this clonotype itself: A clone one base away is much larger, so this may be a read error. In DNA, the CDR3 is TGTGCCAGCAGCGTAGGGGCTGGTAGCACAGATACGCAGTATTTT. Translated: CASSVGAGSTDTQYF. The V and J genes are TRBV7-2 and TRBJ2-3; TRBD1 might be the D (5 bases). V was cut by 5 bases and J by 0 bases, with 12 bases left in between. This CDR3 has 15 amino acids. CDR1 is SGHTA and CDR2 is FQGNSA in the germline V gene.

This sequence joins TRBV10-3 and TRBJ2-1; 10 positions agree with TRBD2. After removal of 6 bases from V and 0 bases from J, the junction contained 8 bases not matched to a gene. Per the germline V gene, CDR1 is ENHRY and CDR2 is SYGVKD. The length of the CDR3 is 17 residues. The DNA for the CDR3 is TGTGCCATCAGCAGTCTAGCGGGGGAGAGCTCCTACAATGAGCAGTTCTTC. Its protein product is CAISSLAGESSYNEQFF.